A single sample gave rise to the 31 T cell receptor beta chains below, sequenced in a study of T cells in tumors after PD-1 blockade (dated by TCRdb to 2018 to 2020). The protocol used for the library was the immunoSEQ multiplex PCR assay. TCRdb holds this immuneACCESS table with in-frame rearrangements only. Some clones are missing; in checked studies, unresolved V genes explain under half, and the rest has no known cause. The sample includes 45,000 to 60,000 clones, with around 80% observed a single time. About 9.3% of the sample rests with the top ten. The sequenced sample was PBMCs, obtained before anti-PD-1 therapy. These receptors all come from a human donor with advanced basal cell or squamous cell carcinoma (not recorded which).

The chain has TRBV11-3 and TRBJ2-7; D could derive from TRBD1 or TRBD2 (5 bases each). V was trimmed by 5 bases and J by 6 bases, leaving 17 bases between them. Germline CDR1 and CDR2: SGHNT and YENEEA. The CDR3 covers 14 residues. CDR3 DNA sequence: TGTGCCAGCAGCCCCGGGACGGTTGCTGGCGAGCAGTACTTC. Residues: CASSPGTVAGEQYF.

This chain links TRBV6-1 with TRBJ2-1; TRBD2 matches 8 bases. J lost 8 bases, V lost 2 bases, and 11 bases had no gene match. CDR3 length equals 16 residues. Germline-derived CDR1 and CDR2 are MNHNS and SASEGT. The CDR3 DNA follows: TGTGCCAGCAGTGAATTCAGCGCGGGGGGCGTCGATGAGCAGTTCTTC. Residues: CASSEFSAGGVDEQFF.

CDR3 nucleotides: TGCGCCAGCAGCTTGGCAGGGTGGGAGCAGTACTTC. This codes for CASSLAGWEQYF. The chain combines TRBV5-1 with TRBJ2-7, with D tentatively TRBD1 (5 bases). The germline V gene encodes CDR1 SGHRS and CDR2 YFSETQ. V was cut by 0 bases and J by 7 bases, with 8 bases left in between. This CDR3 has 12 amino acids. The full variable domain, its missing parts supplied by reference TRBV5-1 and TRBJ2-7, is KAGVTQTPRYLIKTRGQQVTLSCSPISGHRSVSWYQQTPGQGLQFLFEYFSETQRNKGNFPGRFSGRQFSNSRSEMNVSTLELGDSALYLCASSLAGWEQYFGPGTRLTVT.

The chain couples TRBV6-5 to TRBJ1-2, with a possible D match to TRBD1 (6 bases). Germline V gene sequence: CDR1 MNHEY, CDR2 SVGAGI. There are 13 residues in the CDR3. Between the trimmed V and J ends, which lost 6 bases and 6 bases, there was a span of 14 bases. This CDR3 reads CASSIVGGDGYTF. The CDR3, as DNA: TGTGCCAGCAGCATCGTAGGGGGAGATGGCTACACCTTC.

The chain joins TRBV5-1 to TRBJ2-7, with D possibly called TRBD1 or TRBD2 (5 bases each). V dropped 3 bases and J dropped 7 bases, with 17 bases sitting between them. The CDR3 extends over 14 amino acids. CDR1 is SGHRS, CDR2 YFSETQ, per germline. The DNA for the CDR3 is TGCGCCAGCAGCTCCGGGACCCTAAACGCGGAGCAGTACTTC. It translates to CASSSGTLNAEQYF.

This chain joins TRBV10-1 and TRBJ1-1, with D unclear. The V gene lost 5 bases and the J gene lost 2 bases, with 9 bases spanning the gap. The germline gives CDR1 WNHNN, CDR2 SYGVQD (reference sequence). The CDR3 extends over 13 amino acids. CDR3 bases: TGCGCCAGCAGTCTCTCCGGAAACACTGAAGCTTTCTTT. Protein sequence: CASSLSGNTEAFF.

The chain couples TRBV11-3 to TRBJ2-3, with a tentative D call TRBD1 (5 bases). CDR1 is SGHNT and CDR2 is YENEEA in the germline V gene. CDR3 length: 13 amino acids. V lost 0 bases to trimming and J lost 8 bases, with 9 bases between them. The CDR3 loop is CASSLDRRATQYF. The CDR3 region has the DNA TGTGCCAGCAGCTTAGATCGCAGGGCTACGCAGTATTTT.

The chain joins TRBV13 to TRBJ1-1; tentatively, D is TRBD1 (5 bases). CDR1 and CDR2 (germline): PRHDT, FYEKMQ (reference sequence). Trimming removed 6 bases at V and 1 base at J, with 21 bases between. The CDR3 consists of 17 residues. CDR3 region: CASSPGPMEGTNTEAFF. CDR3 bases: TGTGCCAGCAGTCCGGGCCCCATGGAAGGGACGAACACTGAAGCTTTCTTT.

The CDR3 protein is CASSQDERLAGNQPQHF. The CDR3 nucleotides are TGCGCCAGCAGCCAAGATGAGCGCCTGGCGGGCAATCAGCCCCAGCATTTT. The genes are TRBV4-1 and TRBJ1-5; D gene ambiguous. This CDR3 has 17 residues. V lost 0 bases to trimming and J lost 2 bases, with 14 bases between them. From germline, CDR1 is MGHRA and CDR2 YSYEKL.

The rearrangement joins TRBV18 to TRBJ1-1; 10 bases match TRBD1. J lost 3 bases, V lost 5 bases, and 6 bases had no gene match. The length of the CDR3 is 15 residues. Germline assignment: CDR1 KGHSH and CDR2 LQKENI. This CDR3 reads CASSRDRGLDTEAFF. CDR3 sequence (DNA): TGTGCCAGCTCAAGGGACAGGGGCCTCGACACTGAAGCTTTCTTT.

The chain links TRBV10-1 to TRBJ2-3; perhaps TRBD1 as D (5 bases). There are 13 residues in the CDR3. CDR1 WNHNN and CDR2 SYGVQD come from the germline V gene (reference sequence). The V end lost 4 bases, the J end lost 5 bases, and 10 bases lay between the germline ends. The CDR3 loop is CASSARARDTQYF. CDR3 sequence (DNA): TGCGCCAGCAGTGCCAGGGCCCGAGATACGCAGTATTTT.

The chain links TRBV7-9 to TRBJ2-7; D call uncertain. V gave up 5 bases and J gave up 2 bases, with 13 bases separating them. The germline V gene has CDR1 SEHNR and CDR2 FQNEAQ (reference sequence). CDR3 size: 14 residues. CDR3 sequence: CASSPRGTPYEQYF. CDR3 bases: TGTGCCAGCAGCCCCCGTGGCACACCCTACGAGCAGTACTTC.

As for this clone: Additional DNA sequences in this sample encode the identical CDR3. The rearrangement joins TRBV10-3 to TRBJ2-3; 11 bases are shared with TRBD2. Germline V gene sequence: CDR1 ENHRY, CDR2 SYGVKD. CDR3 length: 14 amino acids. V dropped 6 bases and J dropped 5; count of bases not matched to a gene: 4. This CDR3 reads CAIRTTSGEDTQYF. The CDR3 DNA follows: TGTGCCATCAGGACGACTAGCGGGGAAGATACGCAGTATTTT.

This sequence joins TRBV27 and TRBJ2-1, with TRBD2 matching 9 bases. Germline loops: CDR1 MNHEY, CDR2 SMNVEV (reference sequence). The CDR3 is made up of 13 amino acids. Trimming cost V 10 bases and J 9 bases; bases outside gene matches: 10. This CDR3 reads CATAGGVLGEQFF. In DNA, the CDR3 is TGTGCCACAGCGGGGGGCGTTTTGGGTGAGCAGTTCTTC.

This clone was picked up one time. This chain connects TRBV12-3 or TRBV12-4 to TRBJ1-1; D remains unclear. The CDR3 has 13 residues. The ends were cut back, 2 bases at V and 5 bases at J, with 9 bases in the middle. CDR3 sequence: CASSLLKETEAFF. Written as DNA, the CDR3 is TGTGCCAGCAGTTTATTGAAAGAGACTGAAGCTTTCTTT.

This rearrangement joins TRBV4-2 to TRBJ2-2; 8 nucleotides align to TRBD2. Germline CDR1 and CDR2: LGHNA and YNFKEQ. The junction had 13 bases not matched to a gene; V was cut back by 3 bases and J by 10 bases. The CDR3 is 16 residues long. In nucleotides, the CDR3 is TGTGCCAGCAGCCACGGACTAGCAGGAGGCGGAAAGGAGCTGTTTTTT. This translates into CASSHGLAGGGKELFF.

V gene TRBV15 combines with J gene TRBJ2-7, with TRBD1 matching over 7 bases. The junction had 7 bases not matched to a gene; V was cut back by 6 bases and J by 2 bases. From germline, CDR1 is LNHNV and CDR2 YYDKDF (reference sequence). This CDR3 contains 14 residues. The CDR3 bases are TGTGCCACCAGTCGTTCTACAGGGGCCTACGAGCAGTACTTC. It codes for CATSRSTGAYEQYF.

The chain is built from TRBV20-1 and TRBJ2-1; no definite D call. The CDR3 has 18 residues. V dropped 3 bases and J dropped 4 bases, with 25 bases sitting between them. The germline gives CDR1 DFQATT, CDR2 SNEGSKA (reference sequence). The CDR3 sequence is CSASTATGMVEFYNEQFF. The CDR3 region has the DNA TGCAGTGCTAGTACAGCTACCGGCATGGTGGAGTTTTACAATGAGCAGTTCTTC.

The V and J genes are TRBV29-1 and TRBJ2-3; TRBD1 agrees at 7 bases. Germline-derived CDR1 and CDR2 are SQVTM and ANQGSEA. V trimming: 3 bases; J trimming: 4 bases; junction bases outside the gene matches: 7. The CDR3 contains 14 residues. The CDR3 coding sequence is TGCAGCGTTGAGACAGGGCCGAACCCAGATACGCAGTATTTT. Its protein product is CSVETGPNPDTQYF.

The gene calls are TRBV15 and TRBJ2-1; no clear D gene. Germline CDR1 LNHNV, CDR2 YYDKDF (reference sequence). The CDR3 extends over 12 amino acids. The V and J ends lost 0 bases and 9 bases respectively, with 6 bases between them. The CDR3 region is CATSRDSREQFF. Written as DNA, the CDR3 is TGTGCCACCAGCAGAGATAGCCGTGAGCAGTTCTTC.

This chain joins TRBV5-1 and TRBJ1-4, with D maybe TRBD1 (6 bases). V lost 0 bases, J lost 6 bases, and 12 bases lay in between. This CDR3 has 15 residues. CDR1 SGHRS and CDR2 YFSETQ come from the germline V gene. The CDR3 protein is CASSLARGADEKLFF. In nucleotides, the CDR3 is TGCGCCAGCAGCTTGGCCCGGGGGGCTGATGAAAAACTGTTTTTT.

V is TRBV29-1 and J is TRBJ2-7; D gene unclear. V was cut by 0 bases and J by 3 bases, with 6 bases left in between. In germline, CDR1 is SQVTM, CDR2 ANQGSEA. The CDR3 consists of 12 residues. The CDR3 bases are TGCAGCGTTGAAGATTACCGCTACGAGCAGTACTTC. This translates into CSVEDYRYEQYF.

The CDR3 loop reads CATRQTPGYNSPLHF. CDR3 nucleotide sequence: TGTGCCACCAGACAAACCCCGGGGTATAATTCACCCCTCCACTTT. The chain recombines TRBV24-1 with TRBJ1-6; D unresolved. This CDR3 region has 15 residues. Germline assignment: CDR1 KGHDR and CDR2 SFDVKD. The V end was cut by 7 bases, the J end by 4 bases, with 13 bases between.

By share, this clone counts as medium-sized. This chain connects TRBV7-3 to TRBJ2-5; TRBD2 aligns across 11 bases. CDR1 SGHTA and CDR2 FQGTGA come from the germline V gene. J was trimmed by 7 bases and V by 1 base; bases with no gene match: 11. The CDR3 totals 17 residues. The CDR3 sequence is CASSLMPSGGPYGTQYF. CDR3 DNA: TGTGCCAGCAGCTTAATGCCTAGCGGGGGGCCATACGGGACCCAGTACTTC.

The V and J genes are TRBV25-1 and TRBJ1-1, with a possible D match to TRBD1 (5 bases). Per germline, CDR1 MGHDK and CDR2 SYGVNS. CDR3 length equals 13 residues. The ends were cut back, 5 bases at V and 5 bases at J, with 12 bases in the middle. The CDR3 DNA sequence: TGTGCCAGCAGTCCCCTGGGGCCTACTGAAGCTTTCTTT. Protein sequence: CASSPLGPTEAFF.

The table lists this clone with a few counts. The genes are TRBV5-6 and TRBJ1-5; D uncertain. Germline values: CDR1 SGHDT, CDR2 YYEEEE. V gave up 4 bases and J gave up 4 bases, with 18 bases separating them. CDR3 size: 16 residues. The CDR3 sequence is CASSRLREGRNQPQHF. The CDR3 nucleotides are TGTGCCAGCAGCAGACTCCGTGAAGGGAGGAATCAGCCCCAGCATTTT.

The chain joins TRBV6-6 to TRBJ1-1; TRBD1 is a possible D gene (5 bases). The CDR3 contains 14 residues. CDR1 and CDR2 from the germline V gene are MNHNY and SVGAGI (reference sequence). The V gene lost 5 bases and the J gene lost 1 base, with 11 bases spanning the gap. Here the CDR3 reads CASSRRDGNTEAFF. The CDR3 bases are TGTGCCAGCAGTCGACGGGACGGGAACACTGAAGCTTTCTTT.

In its sample, this clone was seen once. V is TRBV24-1 and J is TRBJ1-1, with 9 bases that match TRBD1. V lost 4 bases and J lost 1; bases outside the gene matches: 12. Per the germline V gene, CDR1 is KGHDR and CDR2 is SFDVKD. The CDR3 has 18 residues. DNA of the CDR3: TGTGCCACCAGTGACCACGGGACAGGGAGAGAGGAGAACACTGAAGCTTTCTTT. Amino acid sequence: CATSDHGTGREENTEAFF.

V is TRBV27 and J is TRBJ1-2; no definite D call. Germline CDR1 and CDR2: MNHEY and SMNVEV (reference sequence). This CDR3 has 15 amino acids. The V and J ends lost 4 bases and 0 bases respectively, with 12 bases between them. CDR3 amino acids: CASSSPGGTNYGYTF. Here the CDR3 DNA reads TGTGCCAGCAGTTCCCCGGGAGGGACTAACTATGGCTACACCTTC.

The chain uses TRBV18 and TRBJ1-2, with D maybe TRBD1 (5 bases). The CDR3 extends over 12 amino acids. With 4 bases removed from V and 6 bases from J, the gap between germline ends came to 9 bases. In germline, CDR1 is KGHSH, CDR2 LQKENI. DNA of the CDR3: TGTGCCAGCTCACTCCAGGGAGATGGCTACACCTTC. Its translation is CASSLQGDGYTF. Full variable domain (missing parts from reference TRBV18 and TRBJ1-2): NAGVMQNPRHLVRRRGQEARLRCSPMKGHSHVYWYRQLPEEGLKFMVYLQKENIIDESGMPKERFSAEFPKEGPSILRIQQVVRGDSAAYFCASSLQGDGYTFGSGTRLTVV.

The V gene is TRBV25-1, the J gene TRBJ1-4, with 9 bases aligning to TRBD1. The CDR3 length is 14 residues. In germline, CDR1 is MGHDK, CDR2 SYGVNS. Losses at the gene ends were 2 bases for V and 5 bases for J; bases not matched to a gene: 0. The CDR3 is CASSETGGNEKLFF. The CDR3 nucleotides are TGTGCCAGCAGTGAAACAGGGGGCAATGAAAAACTGTTTTTT.